What follows describes a single T cell receptor beta chain. This clonotype appeared a few times. The antigen this receptor binds is unknown. No base-level quality is on record; no much larger clone is a single base apart. The sample originates from a study of T-cell reconstitution after alpha-beta-depleted transplantation in children (dated by TCRdb to the mid-2010s). Describing the broader study: T-cell immune reconstitution after TCRalphabeta/CD19-depleted allogeneic hematopoietic cell transplantation in children was quantitatively tracked in the study by means of TCR repertoire profiling.

To prepare the library, PCR was applied. The sample was run on an Illumina HiSeq 2500. TCR library preparation used molecular barcoding, with unique molecular identifiers applied to normalize quantification of the TCRbeta repertoire. TCRdb cleaned the public reads at Q25 with fastp, built clones with MiXCR and kept in-frame beta chains. Rows are unified per CDR3 protein, each entry keeping the most common DNA and genes. The sample records about 200,000 distinct CDR3 sequences, approximately 15% of which are singletons. Together, the top ten hold approximately 13% of the sample. V was cut back by 1 base and J by 8 bases, leaving a gap of 20 bases between them. The CDR3 runs 16 amino acids, cysteine and phenylalanine included. Only the CDR3 DNA stays, 48 bases, in frame from base 1.

The TCR sequence derives from a human donor who donated a stem cell graft to a child with acute lymphoblastic leukemia. The sequencing used PBMCs from the stem cell graft donor, collected from the stem cell graft. The rearrangement combines TRBV12-3 or TRBV12-4 with TRBJ1-2, with the D gene not confidently named. The CDR3 region reads CASSLGGWTQLRGYTF. DNA sequence: TGTGCCAGCAGTTTAGGAGGTTGGACTCAATTACGCGGCTACACCTTC.